Shown below are 9 T cell receptor beta chains from a single sample sequenced in a study of OX40 agonist ivuxolimab in advanced cancers. TCRdb's copy holds only in-frame clones and misses some; the assay was immunoSEQ multiplex PCR. In the table there are approximately 99,000 clones, 85% to 95% of which are singletons. The input for sequencing was CD4+ or CD8+ T cells sorted from blood, taken in a trial of the OX40 agonist ivuxolimab. The receptors were gathered from an adult with an advanced solid tumor such as melanoma, head and neck, liver or kidney cancer.

The chain combines TRBV30 with TRBJ1-1, with 9 bases fitting TRBD1. CDR3 length: 13 residues. Germline V gives CDR1 GTSNPN, CDR2 SVGIG (reference sequence). V shed 2 bases, J shed 6 bases, and the junction held 4 bases outside the gene matches. This CDR3 is CAWSYWDRAEAFF. The DNA for the CDR3 is TGTGCCTGGAGTTATTGGGACAGGGCTGAAGCTTTCTTT.

This clone was observed once. In nucleotides, the CDR3 is TGTGCCAGCAGCGAGACCGGGACAGGAAGAAATGAGCAGTTCTTC. Protein sequence: CASSETGTGRNEQFF. This rearrangement joins TRBV6-4 to TRBJ2-1, with TRBD1 matching over 8 bases. CDR3 length: 15 residues. J lost 7 bases, V lost 6 bases, and 11 bases had no gene match. Germline CDR1 is MRHNA and CDR2 is SNTAGT.

This sequence joins TRBV14 and TRBJ2-2; maybe TRBD2 (5 bases). The germline CDR1 and CDR2 sequences are SGHDN and FVKESK. The CDR3 extends over 17 amino acids. Trimming stripped 4 bases from V and 3 bases from J, with 18 bases between. DNA for the CDR3: TGTGCCAGCAGCCCGCGCTGGAGGTTCGGGGACACCGGGGAGCTGTTTTTT. Its protein product is CASSPRWRFGDTGELFF.

This chain joins TRBV4-1 and TRBJ2-1, with TRBD1 identical over 8 bases. This CDR3 contains 15 residues. Germline V lookup: CDR1 MGHRA, CDR2 YSYEKL. With V trimmed by 3 bases and J by 8 bases, 9 bases remained unmatched. CDR3 residues: CASSHPGQGGDEQFF. CDR3 in DNA: TGCGCCAGCAGCCATCCCGGACAGGGTGGGGATGAGCAGTTCTTC.

The rearrangement joins TRBV11-3 to TRBJ1-2; D is ambiguous. With 6 bases removed from V and 8 bases from J, the gap between germline ends came to 13 bases. In germline, CDR1 is SGHNT, CDR2 YENEEA. There are 12 residues in the CDR3. In DNA, the CDR3 is TGTGCCAGCAGAATGGGAGGGAGCGGCTACACCTTC. It yields the protein CASRMGGSGYTF.

V and J are TRBV29-1 and TRBJ2-3; 8 bases map to TRBD2. The CDR3 is made up of 18 amino acids. From germline, CDR1 is SQVTM and CDR2 ANQGSEA. V shed 2 bases and J 0 bases; nucleotides not matched to a gene: 13. The chain's CDR3 is CSVEKGLAGDASTDTQYF. For the CDR3, the DNA is TGCAGCGTTGAAAAGGGGCTAGCGGGTGACGCTAGCACAGATACGCAGTATTTT.

The chain has TRBV21-1 and TRBJ2-7. TRBV21-1 is a documented pseudogene. This CDR3 contains 15 residues. CDR3 loop: CATLPDRDRAYEQYF. The CDR3 DNA is TGTGCCACGCTTCCCGACCGGGACCGCGCCTACGAGCAGTACTTC.

The chain joins TRBV5-1 to TRBJ2-7, with D possibly being TRBD1 (7 bases). CDR1 is SGHRS and CDR2 is YFSETQ in the germline V gene. This CDR3 is 14 amino acids long. Trimming left V 2 bases short and J 9 bases short, with 18 bases between. CDR3 sequence: CASSLLSNQGGQYF. In DNA form, the CDR3 reads TGCGCCAGCAGCTTACTTTCGAATCAGGGGGGGCAGTACTTC.

V and J are TRBV19 and TRBJ2-7, with TRBD2 matching over 7 bases. CDR1 is LNHDA, CDR2 SQIVND, per germline (reference sequence). Trimming at V came to 6 bases and at J to 2 bases, leaving 4 bases not matched to a gene. CDR3 length: 13 amino acids. The CDR3 loop is CASRDSGPYEQYF. DNA of the CDR3: TGTGCCAGTAGGGATAGCGGGCCCTACGAGCAGTACTTC.